One and the same sample provided the 24 T cell receptor beta chains below, sequenced in a study of beta chain features in type 1 diabetes. Study-wide findings and caveats: The study found moderately but significantly shorter TCRB CDR3s in all four CD4+ subsets of Type 1 diabetes patients.

The study reverse transcribed the entire isolated RNA, so it sequenced expressed TCRB transcripts. Method: immunoSEQ multiplex PCR; TCRdb's copy keeps in-frame clones and lacks some. The top ten clones hold more than 0.1% of a sample with 500,000 to 800,000 clones, 9.5% to 15% of them seen once. No antigen has been assigned to these receptors. The sample consisted of naive CD4+ T cells from blood. The receptors shown here come from a man aged 25 to 40 with type 1 diabetes.

The V call is TRBV10-3, the J call TRBJ2-7, with 7 bases identical to TRBD2. With 0 bases clipped from V and 5 bases from J, the junction kept 1 base outside the gene matches. Germline values: CDR1 ENHRY, CDR2 SYGVKD. The CDR3 is made up of 13 amino acids. The CDR3 loop reads CAISESRGDEQYF. The CDR3 nucleotides are TGTGCCATCAGTGAGTCTCGGGGGGACGAGCAGTACTTC.

The chain couples TRBV6-6 to TRBJ1-4; D is ambiguous. The CDR3 totals 11 residues. The germline V gene has CDR1 MNHNY and CDR2 SVGAGI (reference sequence). Trimming pared 2 bases from V and 8 bases from J, leaving 3 bases between. CDR3 DNA: TGTGCCAGCAGTTACGAAGAAAAACTGTTTTTT. This encodes CASSYEEKLFF.

This clone occurred a few times. The rearrangement joins TRBV30 to TRBJ1-2, with a tentative D call TRBD1 (5 bases). The germline V and J ends were trimmed by 0 bases and 8 bases, with 16 bases remaining between them. The CDR3 spans 14 residues. Germline V gene sequence: CDR1 GTSNPN, CDR2 SVGIG (reference sequence). CDR3 nucleotide sequence: TGTGCCTGGAGTGTAGAGACGACCCGACAGGGCTACACCTTC. Translating it yields CAWSVETTRQGYTF.

This clone occurred a few times. V gene TRBV5-6 combines with J gene TRBJ1-1; TRBD1 agrees at 8 bases. Germline-derived CDR1 and CDR2 are SGHDT and YYEEEE. The CDR3 is made up of 15 amino acids. Germline trimming cut 4 bases from V and 1 base from J; bases unmatched to any gene: 6. The CDR3 DNA reads TGTGCCAGCAGCCCGATGGACAGGGAGAACACTGAAGCTTTCTTT. Protein: CASSPMDRENTEAFF.

This clone was seen more than once but under ten times. The V gene is TRBV25-1, the J gene TRBJ1-2; D is unclear. The germline V and J ends were trimmed by 4 bases and 3 bases, with 9 bases remaining between them. Per germline, CDR1 MGHDK and CDR2 SYGVNS. The CDR3 covers 13 residues. The CDR3 DNA follows: TGTGCCAGCAGTGCACCCGGGGACTATGGCTACACCTTC. Translating gives CASSAPGDYGYTF.

V usage is TRBV28 and J usage is TRBJ1-4; no clear D gene. Germline V gene sequence: CDR1 MDHEN, CDR2 SYDVKM. The CDR3 is 11 residues long. V gave up 7 bases and J gave up 8 bases, with 8 bases separating them. CDR3 DNA: TGTGCCAGCACCGAGAACGAAAAACTGTTTTTT. It yields the protein CASTENEKLFF.

This clone was detected a few times. V is TRBV28 and J is TRBJ1-5; D is ambiguous. CDR1 is MDHEN, CDR2 SYDVKM, per germline. Trimming took off 7 bases at V and 2 bases at J, with 15 bases between the two ends. The CDR3 is 15 amino acids. The CDR3 region is CASTPAGGGNQPQHF. CDR3 in DNA: TGTGCCAGCACCCCGGCTGGCGGTGGCAATCAGCCCCAGCATTTT. The complete variable domain, with remaining parts taken from reference TRBV28 and TRBJ1-5, reads DVKVTQSSRYLVKRTGEKVFLECVQDMDHENMFWYRQDPGLGLRLIYFSYDVKMKEKGDIPEGYSVSREKKERFSLILESASTNQTSMYLCASTPAGGGNQPQHFGDGTRLSIL.

The table lists this clone with a few counts. The V gene is TRBV9, the J gene TRBJ2-1; D gene ambiguous. V lost 3 bases to trimming and J lost 0 bases, with 7 bases between them. The CDR3 runs 14 residues. Germline-derived CDR1 and CDR2 are SGDLS and YYNGEE. The CDR3 loop is CASSGSSSYNEQFF. DNA for the CDR3: TGTGCCAGCAGCGGATCGAGCTCCTACAATGAGCAGTTCTTC.

The chain recombines TRBV2 with TRBJ2-3; tentatively, D is TRBD2 (6 bases). V was clipped by 4 bases and J by 3 bases, with 14 bases between them. In germline, CDR1 is SNHLY, CDR2 FYNNEI. The CDR3 extends over 15 amino acids. The chain's CDR3 is CASSGPGSSTDTQYF. CDR3 in DNA: TGTGCCAGCAGTGGTCCCGGGAGCTCTACAGATACGCAGTATTTT.

V and J are TRBV4-2 and TRBJ2-3, with no clear D. Germline V gene sequence: CDR1 LGHNA, CDR2 YNFKEQ. The CDR3 is made up of 14 amino acids. V was pared by 4 bases and J by 2 bases, with 10 bases between. CDR3 protein: CASSPTSPTDTQYF. In DNA form, the CDR3 reads TGTGCCAGCAGCCCCACGAGCCCCACAGATACGCAGTATTTT.

For this clone: A much larger clone differs by one base, so this may be a read error. V usage is TRBV5-6 and J usage is TRBJ1-1, with D unclear. The germline V and J ends were trimmed by 1 base and 1 base, with 2 bases remaining between them. Germline-derived CDR1 and CDR2 are SGHDT and YYEEEE. CDR3 length equals 12 residues. The CDR3 region has the DNA TGTGCCAGCAGCTTGCCGAACACTGAAGCTTTCTTT. Protein: CASSLPNTEAFF.

This clone was seen only a few times. The chain joins TRBV5-1 to TRBJ2-3, with 7 bases fitting TRBD1. This CDR3 contains 14 residues. The V gene's germline CDR1 is SGHRS and CDR2 YFSETQ. J lost 4 bases, V lost 7 bases, and 9 bases had no gene match. For the CDR3, the DNA is TGCGCCAGCGTACACGGGACAGTATCAGATACGCAGTATTTT. It yields the protein CASVHGTVSDTQYF.

This clone occurred a few times. CDR3 nucleotides: TGTGCCAGCAGCCCAAGACCGGGGGGGGCAACTAATGAAAAACTGTTTTTT. This gives the protein CASSPRPGGATNEKLFF. V gene TRBV4-2 combines with J gene TRBJ1-4, with TRBD1 as a possible D gene (5 bases). Trimming removed 4 bases at V and 0 bases at J, with 15 bases between. This CDR3 region has 17 residues. Germline-derived CDR1 and CDR2 are LGHNA and YNFKEQ.

The chain links TRBV29-1 to TRBJ1-2; no reliable D call. Germline lookup yields CDR1 SQVTM and CDR2 ANQGSEA. The CDR3 spans 11 residues. The CDR3 DNA follows: TGCAGGGCGGGCGACAAAGGGGGCTACACCTTC. Its translation: CRAGDKGGYTF.

V gene TRBV6-5 combines with J gene TRBJ1-5, with a possible D match to TRBD1 (6 bases). This CDR3 contains 15 residues. V lost 2 bases and J 3 bases, leaving 11 bases between the germline ends. Per the germline V gene, CDR1 is MNHEY and CDR2 is SVGAGI. For the CDR3, the DNA is TGTGCCAGCAGTTACGAACAGGGAAACAATCAGCCCCAGCATTTT. It translates to CASSYEQGNNQPQHF.

This rearrangement joins TRBV9 to TRBJ2-2; D is possibly TRBD1 (6 bases). Trimming shortened V by 4 bases and J by 0 bases, and 13 bases separated the two germline ends. The CDR3 is made up of 16 amino acids. Germline lookup yields CDR1 SGDLS and CDR2 YYNGEE. As DNA, the CDR3 is TGTGCCAGCAGCCCAGCAAGGGGGTCGAACACCGGGGAGCTGTTTTTT. Translated, it gives CASSPARGSNTGELFF.

This clone was detected only a few times. Here the CDR3 reads CATSRDWDREGAFF. In nucleotides, the CDR3 is TGTGCCACCAGCAGAGATTGGGACAGGGAGGGTGCTTTCTTT. The V call is TRBV15, the J call TRBJ1-1, with 9 nucleotides matching TRBD1. V lost 0 bases, J lost 11 bases, and 7 bases stayed unmatched. CDR1 and CDR2 from the germline V gene are LNHNV and YYDKDF (reference sequence). The CDR3 has 14 residues.

Remarks on this clone: The same CDR3 can be traced to other DNA sequences in this sample. The rearrangement links TRBV4-3 to TRBJ2-2; D ambiguous. The CDR3 is 13 amino acids. Trimming took 3 bases from V and 6 from J, leaving 8 bases between them. Germline-derived CDR1 and CDR2 are LGHNA and YSLEER. CDR3 bases: TGCGCCAGCAGCCAGGCTAGGGCCGGGGAGCTGTTTTTT. This codes for CASSQARAGELFF.

The chain uses TRBV7-9 and TRBJ2-5; TRBD2 agrees at 11 bases. Germline CDR1 reads SEHNR; CDR2 reads FQNEAQ (reference sequence). The CDR3 runs to 16 residues. Unmatched junction bases numbered 7, after V lost 5 bases and J lost 2 bases. The CDR3: CASSRTSGGEQETQYF. The CDR3 DNA is TGTGCCAGCAGCCGAACTAGCGGGGGCGAACAAGAGACCCAGTACTTC.

The table lists this clone with a few counts. CDR3 region: CASSLYRNQETQYF. The CDR3 coding sequence is TGTGCCAGCAGCTTGTATCGGAACCAAGAGACCCAGTACTTC. The V gene is TRBV5-8, the J gene TRBJ2-5; D gene ambiguous. V shed 1 base and J shed 0 bases, with 7 bases lying between them. Germline lookup yields CDR1 SGHTS and CDR2 YDEGEE. The CDR3 is made up of 14 amino acids.

The chain joins TRBV5-4 to TRBJ2-5; D call uncertain. Looked up from germline, CDR1 is SGHNT and CDR2 is YYREEE (reference sequence). The CDR3 sequence is 14 residues long. Trimming pared 0 bases from V and 4 bases from J, leaving 10 bases between. The DNA for the CDR3 is TGTGCCAGCAGCTTGGAGGCGGTGGGAGAGACCCAGTACTTC. Translated: CASSLEAVGETQYF.

The rearrangement uses TRBV5-4 and TRBJ2-7; the D gene could be TRBD1 or TRBD2 (5 bases each). Germline V gives CDR1 SGHNT, CDR2 YYREEE (reference sequence). The CDR3 consists of 13 residues. V was cut by 4 bases and J by 5 bases, with 13 bases left in between. The CDR3, as DNA: TGTGCCAGCAGCCCCGGGACCCCTCACGAGCAGTACTTC. Its protein product is CASSPGTPHEQYF.

The J gene is TRBJ2-2, the V gene TRBV30, with D hard to call. V was pared by 3 bases and J by 6 bases, with 11 bases between. CDR1 and CDR2 (germline): GTSNPN, SVGIG (reference sequence). The CDR3 totals 13 residues. CDR3 nucleotide sequence: TGTGCCTGGAGGGGGAATAGGGCCGGGGAGCTGTTTTTT. Its translation: CAWRGNRAGELFF.

The rearrangement joins TRBV11-2 to TRBJ2-4; tentative D call: TRBD1 (6 bases). V lost 5 bases, J lost 0 bases, and 14 bases lay in between. This CDR3 has 16 residues. CDR1 SGHAT and CDR2 FQNNGV come from the germline V gene. The CDR3 DNA reads TGTGCCAGCAGCCCAGGACAGAACTTAGCCAAAAACATTCAGTACTTC. This translates into CASSPGQNLAKNIQYF.